The 7 T cell receptor beta chains reported below all come from one sample, sequenced in a study of control samples from healthy donors and cancer patients. TCRdb's copy holds only in-frame clones and misses some; the assay was immunoSEQ multiplex PCR. This table has 150,000 to 200,000 clones, roughly 91% appearing once. Specimen: blood. These receptors originate from a young woman in good health.

This rearrangement joins TRBV28 to TRBJ2-5, with TRBD1 matching over 7 bases. Germline CDR1 is MDHEN and CDR2 is SYDVKM. The CDR3 is 14 residues long. The ends lost 5 bases at V and 5 bases at J; junction bases unmatched: 8. The CDR3 DNA sequence: TGTGCCAGCAGTAGAGACAGGGTCGGGGAGACCCAGTACTTC. The encoded protein is CASSRDRVGETQYF.

The V call is TRBV10-2, the J call TRBJ1-5; 7 nucleotides agree with TRBD1. This CDR3 contains 13 residues. The V and J ends lost 6 bases and 6 bases, in that order; junction bases with no gene match: 5. Germline V lookup: CDR1 WSHSY, CDR2 SAAADI. CDR3: CASRADRAQPQHF. CDR3 DNA sequence: TGCGCCAGCAGGGCAGACAGGGCTCAGCCCCAGCATTTT.

This chain uses TRBV19 with TRBJ2-7; D might be TRBD2 (6 bases). In germline, CDR1 is LNHDA, CDR2 SQIVND (reference sequence). The germline V and J ends were trimmed by 6 bases and 2 bases, with 14 bases remaining between them. The CDR3 covers 14 residues. In nucleotides, the CDR3 is TGTGCCAGTAGCCTAACCGGGAGCCCCTACGAGCAGTACTTC. Translation gives CASSLTGSPYEQYF.

This clone was seen once. This rearrangement joins TRBV6-2 or TRBV6-3 to TRBJ2-3, with D hard to call. The CDR3 loop spans 13 amino acids. V lost 2 bases and J lost 3, with 6 bases in between. The germline gives CDR1 MNHEY, CDR2 SVGEGT. CDR3 sequence: CASSYSETDTQYF. The CDR3, as DNA: TGTGCCAGCAGTTACAGCGAAACAGATACGCAGTATTTT.

The V and J genes are TRBV7-8 and TRBJ2-1; 12 bases fit TRBD2. With V trimmed by 0 bases and J by 8 bases, 5 bases remained unmatched. Germline-derived CDR1 and CDR2 are SGHVS and FQNEAQ. This CDR3 is 16 amino acids long. CDR3 loop: CASSLARGLAGDEQFF. The CDR3 nucleotides read TGTGCCAGCAGCTTAGCTCGGGGACTAGCGGGTGATGAGCAGTTCTTC.

The chain has TRBV11-2 and TRBJ2-2; no clear D. V lost 2 bases to trimming and J lost 2 bases, with 0 bases between them. Germline assignment: CDR1 SGHAT and CDR2 FQNNGV. The CDR3 contains 12 residues. The CDR3 reads CASSLNTGELFF. CDR3 nucleotide sequence: TGTGCCAGCAGCTTAAACACCGGGGAGCTGTTTTTT.

The chain uses TRBV11-2 and TRBJ2-1, with TRBD2 matching 11 bases. The germline V gene encodes CDR1 SGHAT and CDR2 FQNNGV. This CDR3 contains 15 residues. Trimming cost V 6 bases and J 7 bases; bases outside gene matches: 8. Here the CDR3 reads CASRTPGLAVNEQFF. For the CDR3, the DNA is TGTGCCAGCAGAACACCGGGACTAGCGGTTAATGAGCAGTTCTTC.